This note documents a single TCR beta chain sequence. An end of the junction differs from the germline gene, which may be a read error. The CDR3 is made up of 18 amino acids. Per the germline V gene, CDR1 is SEHNR and CDR2 is FQNEAQ (reference sequence). Through a sample-barcoded 5' primer and a J-beta primer mix, a second PCR was run for about 6 to 11 cycles. Every sample gave at least 3 million paired-end reads containing CDR3. One entry per CDR3 protein, called by TCRdb with MiXCR from the 5' RACE reads. The sample has 1.5 million to 2 million distinct CDR3 sequences, 30% to 35% seen once. The data originate from a study of blood T cells in healthy people across ages. In each sample, at least 6.5 million PBMCs were isolated.

The sequence derives from a woman aged 25 to 45 in good health. The material sequenced was blood. The chain recombines TRBV7-9 with TRBJ1-5; 9 bases are shared with TRBD1. The CDR3 reads CACSLGRPGQGLGQPQHF. The CDR3, as DNA: TGTGCCTGCAGCTTAGGAAGGCCGGGACAGGGTTTAGGTCAGCCCCAGCATTTT.